These T cell receptor beta chains were read from a single sample in a study of technical replicates of blood from a handful of donors. TCRdb keeps only in-frame clones here, not all; method: immunoSEQ multiplex PCR. The sample lists around 63,000 clones; roughly 98% were seen once. Input material: T cells isolated from PBMCs. These receptors all come from a human donor in good health. CDR3s include the opening cysteine and the closing phenylalanine or tryptophan. The D gene is left open where the match is weak. Clone size, where shown, is once, few, many, or a class for clones that have expanded.

d_call: NA
j_call: TRBJ1-2
v_call: TRBV4-1
clone_size: NA
cdr3_aa: CASSHRARYGYTF
cdr3_nt: TGCGCCAGCAGCCACAGGGCCCGCTATGGCTACACCTTC

d_call: TRBD2
j_call: TRBJ2-1
v_call: TRBV10-3
clone_size: NA
cdr3_aa: CAISESRLAGDSYNEQFF
cdr3_nt: TGTGCCATCAGTGAGTCGAGACTAGCGGGGGATTCCTACAATGAGCAGTTCTTC

d_call: TRBD1
j_call: TRBJ1-1
v_call: TRBV5-4
clone_size: NA
cdr3_aa: CASSLGPGQGASNAEAFF
cdr3_nt: TGTGCCAGCAGCTTGGGTCCGGGACAGGGGGCTTCCAACGCTGAAGCTTTCTTT

d_call: NA
j_call: TRBJ2-2
v_call: TRBV6-5
clone_size: NA
cdr3_aa: CASSYALGGPGELFF
cdr3_nt: TGTGCCAGCAGTTACGCTTTAGGGGGTCCCGGGGAGCTGTTTTTT

d_call: NA
j_call: TRBJ1-5
v_call: TRBV5-6
clone_size: NA
cdr3_aa: CASSLGQHNQPQHF
cdr3_nt: TGTGCCAGCAGCTTGGGACAGCATAATCAGCCCCAGCATTTT

d_call: TRBD2
j_call: TRBJ2-7
v_call: TRBV9
clone_size: NA
cdr3_aa: CASSLRGVDEQYF
cdr3_nt: TGTGCCAGCAGTCTTCGGGGGGTGGACGAGCAGTACTTC

d_call: NA
j_call: TRBJ2-5
v_call: TRBV18
clone_size: NA
cdr3_aa: CASSVPGLQETQYF
cdr3_nt: TGTGCCAGCTCAGTGCCGGGACTTCAAGAGACCCAGTACTTC

d_call: TRBD2
j_call: TRBJ2-1
v_call: TRBV7-6
clone_size: NA
cdr3_aa: CASSLEAGENDSNEQFF
cdr3_nt: TGTGCCAGCAGCTTAGAGGCGGGAGAGAATGATAGCAATGAGCAGTTCTTC

d_call: NA
j_call: TRBJ2-5
v_call: TRBV9
clone_size: NA
cdr3_aa: CASSVRGETQYF
cdr3_nt: TGTGCCAGCAGCGTCCGGGGAGAGACCCAGTACTTC

d_call: NA
j_call: TRBJ1-5
v_call: TRBV19
clone_size: NA
cdr3_aa: CASSMGVRMNQPQHF
cdr3_nt: TGTGCCAGTAGTATGGGTGTGAGGATGAATCAGCCCCAGCATTTT

d_call: TRBD1
j_call: TRBJ1-2
v_call: TRBV9
clone_size: NA
cdr3_aa: CASSVGGQVTYGYTF
cdr3_nt: TGTGCCAGCAGCGTAGGCGGACAGGTAACGTATGGCTACACCTTC

d_call: TRBD1
j_call: TRBJ1-1
v_call: TRBV4-1
clone_size: NA
cdr3_aa: CASNSYRGLGTEAFF
cdr3_nt: TGCGCCAGCAATAGTTACAGGGGGCTTGGCACTGAAGCTTTCTTT

d_call: TRBD1
j_call: TRBJ1-4
v_call: TRBV11-3
clone_size: NA
cdr3_aa: CASSSSQGGGEKLFF
cdr3_nt: TGTGCCAGCAGCTCCTCTCAGGGGGGCGGTGAAAAACTGTTTTTT

d_call: NA
j_call: TRBJ2-3
v_call: TRBV5-1
clone_size: NA
cdr3_aa: CASSLAEDSTDTQYF
cdr3_nt: TGCGCCAGCAGCTTGGCCGAGGATTCCACAGATACGCAGTATTTT

d_call: TRBD1
j_call: TRBJ2-2
v_call: TRBV18
clone_size: NA
cdr3_aa: CASSPPGQGARAGELFF
cdr3_nt: TGTGCCAGCTCACCACCAGGACAGGGGGCGCGGGCCGGGGAGCTGTTTTTT

d_call: TRBD1
j_call: TRBJ1-4
v_call: TRBV7-9
clone_size: NA
cdr3_aa: CASSSSSFGTGNEKLFF
cdr3_nt: TGTGCCAGCAGCTCCTCTTCTTTTGGGACAGGAAATGAAAAACTGTTTTTT

d_call: NA
j_call: TRBJ1-6
v_call: TRBV6-1
clone_size: NA
cdr3_aa: CASSVFPPLHF
cdr3_nt: TGTGCCAGCAGCGTTTTCCCACCCCTCCACTTT

d_call: TRBD2
j_call: TRBJ2-1
v_call: TRBV29-1
clone_size: NA
cdr3_aa: CSVALAGGGGKQFF
cdr3_nt: TGCAGCGTTGCACTAGCGGGAGGAGGGGGAAAGCAGTTCTTC

d_call: TRBD2
j_call: TRBJ2-1
v_call: TRBV2
clone_size: NA
cdr3_aa: CATRGLAGTDNEQFF
cdr3_nt: TGTGCCACCCGAGGACTAGCGGGGACCGACAATGAGCAGTTCTTC

d_call: NA
j_call: TRBJ2-3
v_call: TRBV4-1
clone_size: NA
cdr3_aa: CASSPRQRTDTQYF
cdr3_nt: TGCGCCAGCAGTCCGCGGCAGAGAACAGATACGCAGTATTTT

d_call: TRBD2
j_call: TRBJ2-3
v_call: TRBV15
clone_size: NA
cdr3_aa: CATGREGADTQYF
cdr3_nt: TGTGCCACCGGGCGGGAGGGCGCAGATACGCAGTATTTT

d_call: NA
j_call: TRBJ2-3
v_call: TRBV5-1
clone_size: NA
cdr3_aa: CASSFEVTETTDTQYF
cdr3_nt: TGCGCCAGCAGCTTCGAAGTCACAGAGACCACAGATACGCAGTATTTT

d_call: TRBD1
j_call: TRBJ1-2
v_call: TRBV6-4
clone_size: NA
cdr3_aa: CASSDFSGGTGSGYTF
cdr3_nt: TGTGCCAGCAGTGACTTTTCGGGGGGGACAGGGAGCGGCTACACCTTC

d_call: TRBD1
j_call: TRBJ2-1
v_call: TRBV7-2
clone_size: NA
cdr3_aa: CASSSGQIGQFF
cdr3_nt: TGTGCCAGCAGCTCGGGACAGATTGGTCAGTTCTTC

d_call: NA
j_call: TRBJ1-4
v_call: TRBV9
clone_size: NA
cdr3_aa: CASGAQSGLFF
cdr3_nt: TGTGCCAGCGGCGCTCAATCCGGTCTGTTTTTT

d_call: NA
j_call: TRBJ1-4
v_call: TRBV6-5
clone_size: NA
cdr3_aa: CASSYSSRGYEKLFF
cdr3_nt: TGTGCCAGCAGTTACTCTAGCAGGGGATATGAAAAACTGTTTTTT

d_call: TRBD2
j_call: TRBJ2-1
v_call: TRBV6-6
clone_size: NA
cdr3_aa: CASSSYSGRSYNEQFF
cdr3_nt: TGTGCCAGCAGTTCCTATAGCGGGAGATCCTACAATGAGCAGTTCTTC

d_call: NA
j_call: TRBJ1-4
v_call: TRBV7-6
clone_size: NA
cdr3_aa: CASSPSQGISTNEKLFF
cdr3_nt: TGTGCCAGCAGCCCTAGCCAGGGGATATCAACTAATGAAAAACTGTTTTTT

d_call: TRBD2
j_call: TRBJ2-7
v_call: TRBV5-1
clone_size: once
cdr3_aa: CASSGLAGIHEQYF
cdr3_nt: TGCGCCAGCAGCGGGCTAGCGGGAATTCACGAGCAGTACTTC

d_call: NA
j_call: TRBJ1-5
v_call: TRBV28
clone_size: NA
cdr3_aa: CASSFQNQPQHF
cdr3_nt: TGTGCCAGCAGTTTCCAAAATCAGCCCCAGCATTTT

d_call: NA
j_call: TRBJ1-1
v_call: TRBV4-1
clone_size: NA
cdr3_aa: CASSQERRVTHTEAFF
cdr3_nt: TGCGCCAGCAGCCAAGAGCGACGGGTAACGCACACTGAAGCTTTCTTT

d_call: TRBD1
j_call: TRBJ1-2
v_call: TRBV7-3
clone_size: NA
cdr3_aa: CASSPGQGGYGYTF
cdr3_nt: TGTGCCAGCAGCCCGGGACAGGGTGGCTATGGCTACACCTTC

d_call: NA
j_call: TRBJ1-1
v_call: TRBV9
clone_size: once
cdr3_aa: CASSVEGGQGGTEAFF
cdr3_nt: TGTGCCAGCAGCGTAGAGGGGGGGCAGGGTGGAACTGAAGCTTTCTTT

d_call: NA
j_call: TRBJ2-2
v_call: TRBV7-7
clone_size: NA
cdr3_aa: CASSLSTNTGELFF
cdr3_nt: TGTGCTAGCAGCTTATCTACGAACACCGGGGAGCTGTTTTTT

d_call: NA
j_call: TRBJ2-7
v_call: TRBV5-6
clone_size: NA
cdr3_aa: CASSSPRDYSYEQYF
cdr3_nt: TGTGCCAGCAGTTCACCGCGAGACTATTCCTACGAGCAGTACTTC

d_call: NA
j_call: TRBJ2-1
v_call: TRBV6-5
clone_size: NA
cdr3_aa: CASSFGTSEQFF
cdr3_nt: TGTGCCAGCAGTTTTGGTACGAGTGAGCAGTTCTTC

d_call: NA
j_call: TRBJ1-4
v_call: TRBV6-5
clone_size: NA
cdr3_aa: CASRPQGKVNEKLFF
cdr3_nt: TGTGCCAGCAGACCTCAGGGGAAAGTCAATGAAAAACTGTTTTTT

d_call: TRBD2
j_call: TRBJ2-3
v_call: TRBV7-9
clone_size: NA
cdr3_aa: CASSFGGAGAGDTQYF
cdr3_nt: TGTGCCAGCAGCTTCGGTGGAGCGGGAGCGGGAGATACGCAGTATTTT

d_call: TRBD1
j_call: TRBJ1-1
v_call: TRBV4-2
clone_size: NA
cdr3_aa: CASSHEGAGNTEAFF
cdr3_nt: TGTGCCAGCAGCCACGAGGGGGCTGGAAACACTGAAGCTTTCTTT

d_call: TRBD2
j_call: TRBJ2-1
v_call: TRBV6-5
clone_size: NA
cdr3_aa: CASSSIAGGPLEQFF
cdr3_nt: TGTGCCAGCAGTTCAATAGCGGGAGGGCCGCTTGAGCAGTTCTTC

d_call: TRBD1
j_call: TRBJ2-3
v_call: TRBV18
clone_size: NA
cdr3_aa: CASSPLAGGQDTQYF
cdr3_nt: TGTGCCAGCTCACCACTGGCAGGGGGCCAAGATACGCAGTATTTT

d_call: NA
j_call: TRBJ2-1
v_call: TRBV28
clone_size: NA
cdr3_aa: CASSLQFNEQFF
cdr3_nt: TGTGCCAGCAGTTTACAATTCAATGAGCAGTTCTTC

d_call: NA
j_call: TRBJ2-7
v_call: TRBV19
clone_size: NA
cdr3_aa: CASSIGGTYEQYF
cdr3_nt: TGTGCCAGTAGTATAGGCGGAACCTACGAGCAGTACTTC

d_call: TRBD1
j_call: TRBJ1-1
v_call: TRBV9
clone_size: NA
cdr3_aa: CASSSTGGTEAFF
cdr3_nt: TGTGCCAGCAGCTCCACAGGGGGCACTGAAGCTTTCTTT

d_call: NA
j_call: TRBJ1-5
v_call: TRBV6-4
clone_size: NA
cdr3_aa: CASSRIQRDGTIEPQHF
cdr3_nt: TGTGCCAGCAGTCGCATTCAAAGGGACGGGACAATCGAGCCCCAGCATTTT

d_call: NA
j_call: TRBJ2-3
v_call: TRBV18
clone_size: NA
cdr3_aa: CASPTTGRTDTQYF
cdr3_nt: TGTGCCAGCCCTACCACCGGTCGGACAGATACGCAGTATTTT

d_call: TRBD2
j_call: TRBJ2-1
v_call: TRBV7-2
clone_size: NA
cdr3_aa: CASRAAGSGSKQFF
cdr3_nt: TGTGCCAGCAGGGCCGCGGGTAGCGGGAGCAAGCAGTTCTTC

d_call: TRBD2
j_call: TRBJ2-2
v_call: TRBV15
clone_size: NA
cdr3_aa: CATSGSGRAFNTGELFF
cdr3_nt: TGTGCCACCAGCGGTAGCGGGAGGGCCTTTAACACCGGGGAGCTGTTTTTT

d_call: NA
j_call: TRBJ1-6
v_call: TRBV30
clone_size: NA
cdr3_aa: CAWSVLGAGRSPLHF
cdr3_nt: TGTGCCTGGAGTGTACTCGGGGCAGGGAGGTCACCCCTCCACTTT

d_call: NA
j_call: TRBJ2-6
v_call: TRBV6-1
clone_size: NA
cdr3_aa: CASSGPPESGANVLTF
cdr3_nt: TGTGCCAGCAGTGGCCCACCGGAGTCTGGGGCCAACGTCCTGACTTTC

d_call: NA
j_call: TRBJ2-7
v_call: TRBV4-1
clone_size: NA
cdr3_aa: CASTSEGTDYEQYF
cdr3_nt: TGCGCCAGCACCTCAGAGGGAACCGACTACGAGCAGTACTTC

d_call: TRBD2
j_call: TRBJ2-3
v_call: TRBV2
clone_size: NA
cdr3_aa: CASNPTSGATDTQYF
cdr3_nt: TGTGCCAGCAATCCCACTAGCGGGGCCACAGATACGCAGTATTTT

d_call: NA
j_call: TRBJ2-1
v_call: TRBV6-5
clone_size: NA
cdr3_aa: CASSYRPGIRDEQFF
cdr3_nt: TGTGCCAGCAGTTACCGTCCGGGTATCAGGGATGAGCAGTTCTTC

d_call: TRBD1
j_call: TRBJ1-2
v_call: TRBV30
clone_size: NA
cdr3_aa: CAWSTGGSGYTF
cdr3_nt: TGTGCCTGGAGTACAGGGGGCAGTGGCTACACCTTC

d_call: NA
j_call: TRBJ1-2
v_call: TRBV20-1
clone_size: NA
cdr3_aa: CSAGAINGYTF
cdr3_nt: TGCAGTGCAGGGGCAATTAATGGCTACACCTTC

d_call: TRBD1
j_call: TRBJ2-6
v_call: TRBV5-6
clone_size: NA
cdr3_aa: CASSAVTGGHSGANVLTF
cdr3_nt: TGTGCCAGCAGCGCAGTAACAGGGGGACACTCTGGGGCCAACGTCCTGACTTTC

d_call: NA
j_call: TRBJ2-6
v_call: TRBV21-1
clone_size: NA
cdr3_aa: CASESLAGGPGANVLTF
cdr3_nt: TGTGCCAGCGAGTCATTAGCGGGAGGTCCTGGGGCCAACGTCCTGACTTTC

d_call: NA
j_call: TRBJ1-1
v_call: TRBV29-1
clone_size: NA
cdr3_aa: CSVVGRLYTEAFF
cdr3_nt: TGCAGCGTTGTGGGCAGATTATACACTGAAGCTTTCTTT